This TCR beta chain was recorded in a study of PD-L1 blockade in urothelial cancer. Study information: When patients started atezolizumab in about 2014, it was given at 1,200 mg intravenously every 3 weeks. Males with bladder-origin urothelial cancer constituted about nine tenths of the roughly 29 patients. Between 0 and 3 chemotherapy regimens preceded treatment for each patient. Blood analysis was done at 3 weeks (second dose) and 6 weeks after treatment began.

Indicated time point: pretreatment peripheral blood. Repertoires were generated with immunoSEQ multiplex PCR, while TCRdb's copy carries only in-frame clones and drops some. The sample has 60,000 to 65,000 clones, under 90% seen once. Source: PBMCs, taken around atezolizumab (anti-PD-L1) treatment. The clonotype was recovered from a man between 65 and 79 years old with urothelial cancer.

The CDR3 nucleotides are TGTGCCAGCAGCTCCGAAAGCCGTACAGGGCGATCCTACAATGAGCAGTTCTTC. The encoded protein is CASSSESRTGRSYNEQFF. This chain links TRBV5-6 with TRBJ2-1; weak D call: TRBD1 (6 bases). CDR1 is SGHDT and CDR2 is YYEEEE in the germline V gene. V dropped 3 bases and J dropped 1 base, with 20 bases sitting between them. The CDR3 covers 18 residues.